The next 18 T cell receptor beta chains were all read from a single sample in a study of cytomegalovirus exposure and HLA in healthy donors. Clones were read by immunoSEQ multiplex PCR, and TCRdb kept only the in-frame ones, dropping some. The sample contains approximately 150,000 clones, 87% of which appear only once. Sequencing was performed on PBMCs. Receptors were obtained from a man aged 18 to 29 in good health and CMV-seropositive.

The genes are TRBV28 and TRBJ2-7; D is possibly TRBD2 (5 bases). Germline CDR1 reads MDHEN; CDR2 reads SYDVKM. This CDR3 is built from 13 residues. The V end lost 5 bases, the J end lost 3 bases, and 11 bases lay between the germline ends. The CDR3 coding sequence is TGTGCCAGCAGTACCCGAGGGTACTACGAGCAGTACTTC. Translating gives CASSTRGYYEQYF.

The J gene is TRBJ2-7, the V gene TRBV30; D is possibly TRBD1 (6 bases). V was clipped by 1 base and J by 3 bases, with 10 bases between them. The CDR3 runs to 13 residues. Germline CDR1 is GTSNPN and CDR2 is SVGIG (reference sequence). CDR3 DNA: TGTGCCTGGAGTGAGGACAGAGTCTACGAGCAGTACTTC. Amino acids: CAWSEDRVYEQYF. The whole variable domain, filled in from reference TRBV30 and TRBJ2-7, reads SQTIHQWPATLVQPVGSPLSLECTVEGTSNPNLYWYRQAAGRGLQLLFYSVGIGQISSEVPQNLSASRPQDRQFILSSKKLLLSDSGFYLCAWSEDRVYEQYFGPGTRLTVT.

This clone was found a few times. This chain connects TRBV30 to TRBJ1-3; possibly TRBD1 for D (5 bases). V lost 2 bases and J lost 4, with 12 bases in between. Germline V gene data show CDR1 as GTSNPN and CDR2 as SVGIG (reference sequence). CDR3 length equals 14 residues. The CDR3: CAWSLERGGNTIYF. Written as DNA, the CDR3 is TGTGCCTGGAGTCTTGAGCGGGGGGGAAACACCATATATTTT. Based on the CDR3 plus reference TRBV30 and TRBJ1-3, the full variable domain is SQTIHQWPATLVQPVGSPLSLECTVEGTSNPNLYWYRQAAGRGLQLLFYSVGIGQISSEVPQNLSASRPQDRQFILSSKKLLLSDSGFYLCAWSLERGGNTIYFGEGSWLTVV.

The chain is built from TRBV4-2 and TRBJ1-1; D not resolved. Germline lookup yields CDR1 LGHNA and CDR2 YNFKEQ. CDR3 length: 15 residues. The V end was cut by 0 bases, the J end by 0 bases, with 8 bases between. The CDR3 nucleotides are TGTGCCAGCAGCCAAGAATATAGTTTGAACACTGAAGCTTTCTTT. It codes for CASSQEYSLNTEAFF.

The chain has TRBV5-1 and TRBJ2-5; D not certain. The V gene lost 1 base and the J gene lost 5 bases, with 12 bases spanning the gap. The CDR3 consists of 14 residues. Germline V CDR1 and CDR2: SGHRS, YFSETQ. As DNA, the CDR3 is TGCGCCAGCAGCTTGTCCCCGAATGAGGAGACCCAGTACTTC. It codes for CASSLSPNEETQYF.

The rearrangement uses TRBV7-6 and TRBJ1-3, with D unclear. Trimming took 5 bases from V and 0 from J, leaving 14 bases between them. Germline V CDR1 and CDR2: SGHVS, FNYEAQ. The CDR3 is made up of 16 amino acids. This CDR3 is CASSLVAGISGNTIYF. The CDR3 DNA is TGTGCCAGCAGCCTTGTGGCAGGCATCTCTGGAAACACCATATATTTT.

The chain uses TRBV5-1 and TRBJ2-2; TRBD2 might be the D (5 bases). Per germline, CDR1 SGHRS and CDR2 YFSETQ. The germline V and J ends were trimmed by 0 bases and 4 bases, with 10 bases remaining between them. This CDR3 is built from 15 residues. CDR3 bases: TGCGCCAGCAGCTTGGAGCGGTCAAGCACCGGGGAGCTGTTTTTT. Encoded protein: CASSLERSSTGELFF.

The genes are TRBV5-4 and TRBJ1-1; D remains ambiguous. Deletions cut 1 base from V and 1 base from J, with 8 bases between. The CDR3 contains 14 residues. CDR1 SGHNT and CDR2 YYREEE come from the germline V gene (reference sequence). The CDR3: CASSLYEANTEAFF. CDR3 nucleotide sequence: TGTGCCAGCAGCTTGTATGAGGCGAACACTGAAGCTTTCTTT. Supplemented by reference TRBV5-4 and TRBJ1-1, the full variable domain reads ETGVTQSPTHLIKTRGQQVTLRCSSQSGHNTVSWYQQALGQGPQFIFQYYREEENGRGNFPPRFSGLQFPNYSSELNVNALELDDSALYLCASSLYEANTEAFFGQGTRLTVV.

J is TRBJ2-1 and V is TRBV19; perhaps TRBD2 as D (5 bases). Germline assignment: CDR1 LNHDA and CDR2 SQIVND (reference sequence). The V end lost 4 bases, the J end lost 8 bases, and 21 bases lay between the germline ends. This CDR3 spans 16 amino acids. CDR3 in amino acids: CASSNRRDALVDEQFF. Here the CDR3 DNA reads TGTGCCAGTAGTAATCGTCGGGATGCCCTGGTCGATGAGCAGTTCTTC. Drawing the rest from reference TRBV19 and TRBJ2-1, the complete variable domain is DGGITQSPKYLFRKEGQNVTLSCEQNLNHDAMYWYRQDPGQGLRLIYYSQIVNDFQKGDIAEGYSVSREKKESFPLTVTSAQKNPTAFYLCASSNRRDALVDEQFFGPGTRLTVL.

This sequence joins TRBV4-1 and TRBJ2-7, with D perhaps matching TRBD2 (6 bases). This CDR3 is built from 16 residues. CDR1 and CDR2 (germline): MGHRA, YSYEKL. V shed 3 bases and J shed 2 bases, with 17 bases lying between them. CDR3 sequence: CASSQAPGLLPYEQYF. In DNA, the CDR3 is TGCGCCAGCAGCCAGGCCCCGGGACTCCTGCCCTACGAGCAGTACTTC.

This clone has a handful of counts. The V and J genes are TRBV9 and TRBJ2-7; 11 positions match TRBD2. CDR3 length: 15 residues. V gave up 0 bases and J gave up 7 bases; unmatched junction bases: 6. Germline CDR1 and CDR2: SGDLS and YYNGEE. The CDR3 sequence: CASSVGPSGGYEQYF. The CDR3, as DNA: TGTGCCAGCAGCGTAGGCCCTAGCGGGGGGTATGAGCAGTACTTC.

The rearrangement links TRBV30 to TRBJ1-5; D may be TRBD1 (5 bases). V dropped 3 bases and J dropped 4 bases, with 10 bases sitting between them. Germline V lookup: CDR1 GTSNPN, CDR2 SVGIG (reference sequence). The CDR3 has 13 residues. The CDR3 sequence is CAWRGQQNQPQHF. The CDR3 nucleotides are TGTGCCTGGAGGGGGCAGCAGAATCAGCCCCAGCATTTT.

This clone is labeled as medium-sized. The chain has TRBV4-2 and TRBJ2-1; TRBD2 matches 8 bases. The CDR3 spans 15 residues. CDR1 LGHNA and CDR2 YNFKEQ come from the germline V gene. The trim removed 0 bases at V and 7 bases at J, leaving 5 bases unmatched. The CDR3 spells CASSQEPGGPNEQFF. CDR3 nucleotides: TGTGCCAGCAGCCAAGAACCGGGAGGGCCGAATGAGCAGTTCTTC.

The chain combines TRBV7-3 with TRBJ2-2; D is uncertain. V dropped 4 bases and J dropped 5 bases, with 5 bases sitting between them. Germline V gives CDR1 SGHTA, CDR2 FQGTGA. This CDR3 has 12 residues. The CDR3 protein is CASSSSTGELFF. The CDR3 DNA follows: TGTGCCAGCAGCTCTTCTACCGGGGAGCTGTTTTTT.

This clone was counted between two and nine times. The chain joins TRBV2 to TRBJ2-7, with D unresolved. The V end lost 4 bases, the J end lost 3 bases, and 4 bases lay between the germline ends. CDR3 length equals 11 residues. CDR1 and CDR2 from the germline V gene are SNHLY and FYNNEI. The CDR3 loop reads CASSGSYEQYF. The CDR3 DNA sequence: TGTGCCAGCAGTGGGAGCTACGAGCAGTACTTC. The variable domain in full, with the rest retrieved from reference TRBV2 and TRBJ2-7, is EPEVTQTPSHQVTQMGQEVILRCVPISNHLYFYWYRQILGQKVEFLVSFYNNEISEKSEIFDDQFSVERPDGSNFTLKIRSTKLEDSAMYFCASSGSYEQYFGPGTRLTVT.

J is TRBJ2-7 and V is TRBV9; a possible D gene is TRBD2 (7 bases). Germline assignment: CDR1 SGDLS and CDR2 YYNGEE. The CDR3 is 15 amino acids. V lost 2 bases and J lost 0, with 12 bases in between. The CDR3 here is CASSVAGGLSYEQYF. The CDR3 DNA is TGTGCCAGCAGCGTCGCCGGGGGGCTCTCCTACGAGCAGTACTTC.

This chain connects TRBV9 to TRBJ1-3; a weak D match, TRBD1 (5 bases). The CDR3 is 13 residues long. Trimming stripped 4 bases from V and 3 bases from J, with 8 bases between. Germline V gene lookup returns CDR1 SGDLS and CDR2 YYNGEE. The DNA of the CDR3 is TGTGCCAGCAGCCCTGACAGTGGAAACACCATATATTTT. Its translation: CASSPDSGNTIYF.

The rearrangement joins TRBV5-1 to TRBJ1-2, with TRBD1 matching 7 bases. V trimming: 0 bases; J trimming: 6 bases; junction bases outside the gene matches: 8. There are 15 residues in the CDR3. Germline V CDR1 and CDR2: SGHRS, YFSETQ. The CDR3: CASSLGRQGLNGYTF. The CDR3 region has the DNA TGCGCCAGCAGCTTGGGGCGACAGGGACTCAATGGCTACACCTTC.